This T cell receptor (beta chain) is from a study of blood T cell repertoires in COVID-19. Study at large: Researchers got acute and convalescent COVID-19 samples from the United States, Italy and Spain.

Germline-derived CDR1 and CDR2 are MGHDK and SYGVNS. This CDR3 has 13 amino acids. The J segment lost 1 base and the V segment lost 8 bases, leaving 2 bases of the junction unmatched. In the original workflow: Researchers report that nucleated cell counts were estimated from reference gene primer amplification. Using immunoSEQ multiplex PCR, the repertoire was profiled, and TCRdb retains in-frame clones only, with some absent. D and trimming come from the DNA, and the V and J calls and clone size come from that table. The profile shows 110,000 or so clones, 70% to 90% of them singletons. The rearrangement uses TRBV25-1 and TRBJ2-7; the match to TRBD2 covers 10 bases. Sequenced input: peripheral blood. The sequence came from a woman aged 50 to 65 with acute or convalescent COVID-19. CDR3 protein: CASRTSGSYEQYF. The CDR3 nucleotides read TGTGCCAGCCGGACTAGCGGATCCTACGAGCAGTACTTC.